This T cell receptor (beta chain) is drawn from a study of CD8 T cells in Susac syndrome. An input of about 0.5 to 1 ug of RNA was subjected to reverse transcription using random hexamers. From the immunoSEQ multiplex PCR reads, TCRdb called clonotypes with MiXCR, one entry per CDR3 protein. The table records around 170,000 distinct CDR3 sequences, around 95% of them present only once. Trimming took 3 bases from V and 5 from J, leaving 11 bases between them. CDR3 size: 12 residues. Germline loops: CDR1 DFQATT, CDR2 SNEGSKA (reference sequence). The chain carries TRBV20-1 and TRBJ2-7; D ambiguous. This TCR was recovered from a human donor with Susac syndrome. The source material was CD8+ T cells from PBMCs. CDR3 region: CSASGPSNEQYF. The CDR3 DNA reads TGCAGTGCTAGCGGGCCGAGCAACGAGCAGTACTTC.